This T cell receptor beta chain was obtained from a study of cytomegalovirus exposure and HLA in healthy donors. Study-wide results and caveats: A few V segments could not be told apart, such as TRBV6-2 and TRBV6-3, and were left out. Most TCR beta V segments were productive about 87% or about 30% of the time in an earlier analysis.

The PCR employed 60 Vbeta primers together with 13 Jbeta primers. As handled by the study authors: In a later analysis, of 70 million to 85 million unique beta chains, roughly 11 million appeared in at least two donors. The assay was immunoSEQ multiplex PCR, and TCRdb's table has in-frame clones only and misses some. From that table come the V and J calls and clone size; the DNA was used to work out D and trimming. Of 120,000 to 150,000 clones listed, 70% to 85% are singletons. The CDR3 totals 15 residues. V was clipped by 1 base and J by 1 base, with 11 bases between them. CDR1 and CDR2 from the germline V gene are SGHRS and YFSETQ. This clone occurred a few times. What it recognizes is unknown.

The chain is built from TRBV5-1 and TRBJ1-1, with D possibly being TRBD1 (6 bases). Sequenced material: PBMCs. The TCR comes from a man in his forties in good health and CMV-seronegative. The CDR3 DNA is TGCGCCAGCAGCTTGCTAGGGGGACCGAACACTGAAGCTTTCTTT. It codes for CASSLLGGPNTEAFF.